This T cell receptor beta chain was recorded in a study of T cells in localized non-small cell lung cancer (TCRdb year 2020). In terms of the full investigation: Comparing tumors with uninvolved tumor-adjacent lungs, the study looked at the T cell repertoires of hundreds of patients with early-stage NSCLC. A mean age of about 66 years was recorded for the NSCLC patients, of whom under 150 were male and about a hundred were female. All 220 or so NSCLC patients in the cohort were treatment-naive and had localized lung tumors that were resected. General conclusions and limits of the study: A median of approximately 57 of the top 100 tumor clones were detected in paired uninvolved adjacent lung, and around 30 of these tumor clones were also found among the top 100 clones of the paired uninvolved adjacent lung. Because multi-region tumor sequencing was not performed, intratumor heterogeneity could not be ruled out. Longer overall survival was associated with higher T cell density in blood, whereas shorter survival was associated with higher clonality in adjacent lung. Since the design was exploratory, TCR variables were selected using unadjusted p-values with no false-discovery rate correction. Uninvolved tumor-adjacent lung showed the highest T cell clonality, higher than tumor, which suggests more focused antigenic responses in the uninvolved tumor-adjacent lung.

V and J are truncated by 5 bases and 4 bases respectively, leaving an intervening sequence of 21 bases. The germline V gene (reference sequence) supplies CDR1 SEHNR and CDR2 FQNEAQ. Its CDR3 holds 17 amino acids, cysteine through phenylalanine. The retained sequence is limited to the CDR3, 51 bases, with the frame set at the first base. As for this clone: This receptor's antigen is unknown. Base-call qualities are not available, and no considerably larger clone is one nucleotide away.

At diagnosis, peripheral blood, uninvolved tumor-adjacent lung and tumor were collected and stored as a combination of fresh-frozen and FFPE material. For TCR repertoire profiling, the blood samples were analyzed as peripheral blood mononuclear cells. TCR beta CDR3 regions were sequenced from DNA using the immunoSEQ Assay. In the paper's pipeline: T cell density was computed as TCR beta template counts normalized to usable DNA estimated by amplifying housekeeping genes. Using the preseqR package, richness was estimated by extrapolating to 120,000 templates for tissue samples and 400,000 templates for PBMC samples. Clonality was defined as one minus Pielou's evenness. Tissue-enriched TCRs were identified through differential abundance testing performed on productive amino-acid clonotypes, with a minimum total count of 5 and an alpha of 0.1. The Jaccard Index and the Morisita Overlap Index were used to measure repertoire overlap between compartments. GLIPH grouped TCR beta CDR3s together with public tetramer-defined viral CDR3s, and a viral motif had to include at least three viral sequences and show V-gene enrichment. TCRdb carries this immuneACCESS record with in-frame sequences only. Its versions omit some clonotypes, under half of them owing to an unresolved V gene in the studies checked, with the rest unexplained. That table supplies the V and J calls and clone size; D and trimming were determined from the DNA. The sample table shows roughly 71,000 clones, and 86% are seen once. Jointly, the top ten make up 21% of the sample.

The receptor was isolated from a male donor older than 55 with stage III squamous cell lung carcinoma. The sequencing here drew on peripheral blood, taken before any cancer treatment. The chain is made from TRBV7-9 and TRBJ1-3, with TRBD1 perhaps the D gene, on 6 matching bases. The nucleotides are TGTGCCAGCAGCCCATCCAGCGGGACAAGGCACGGAAACACCATATATTTT. This is translated as CASSPSSGTRHGNTIYF.